This entry lists 13 T cell receptor beta chains sequenced from one sample in a study of cytomegalovirus exposure and HLA in healthy donors. PCR amplification relied on 60 Vbeta primers (plus 13 Jbeta primers). Using immunoSEQ multiplex PCR, the repertoire was profiled, and TCRdb retains in-frame clones only, with some absent. There are some 150,000 clones in the sample; around four fifths occur only once, and roughly 2.5% lies in the top ten. Sequenced sample: PBMCs. The receptor source for this set is a boy between 2 and 15 years old in good health and CMV-seronegative.

The V call is TRBV27, the J call TRBJ2-1; the match to TRBD1 covers 10 bases. The CDR3 runs 16 residues. Trimming cost V 3 bases and J 4 bases; bases outside gene matches: 6. CDR1 MNHEY and CDR2 SMNVEV come from the germline V gene (reference sequence). CDR3 protein: CASSLLGTGVYNEQFF. The CDR3 coding sequence is TGTGCCAGCAGTTTGCTCGGGACAGGGGTATACAATGAGCAGTTCTTC.

The chain uses TRBV5-1 and TRBJ1-1; TRBD1 might be the D (6 bases). Germline-derived CDR1 and CDR2 are SGHRS and YFSETQ. V lost 4 bases to trimming and J lost 1 base, with 14 bases between them. The CDR3 is 15 residues long. CDR3 loop: CASSREGDPNTEAFF. CDR3 nucleotides: TGCGCCAGCAGCCGCGAGGGGGACCCGAACACTGAAGCTTTCTTT.

This chain links TRBV10-1 with TRBJ2-1; D gene unclear. The V and J ends lost 4 bases and 4 bases respectively, with 5 bases between them. Germline CDR1 and CDR2: WNHNN and SYGVQD (reference sequence). This CDR3 is 12 amino acids long. The CDR3 sequence is CASSGRYNEQFF. The CDR3 DNA follows: TGCGCCAGCAGTGGGCGGTACAATGAGCAGTTCTTC.

The chain carries TRBV12-5 and TRBJ2-1, with 8 bases matching TRBD1. Per the germline V gene, CDR1 is LGHNT and CDR2 is FRNRAP. After removal of 0 bases from V and 6 bases from J, the junction contained 1 base not matched to a gene. This CDR3 is 14 amino acids long. The CDR3 loop is CASGLVTGGNEQFF. The CDR3 DNA is TGTGCTAGTGGTTTGGTCACAGGGGGCAATGAGCAGTTCTTC.

The chain combines TRBV19 with TRBJ2-4; TRBD1 aligns across 7 bases. The germline CDR1 and CDR2 sequences are LNHDA and SQIVND (reference sequence). The CDR3 covers 16 residues. With V trimmed by 6 bases and J by 2 bases, 10 bases remained unmatched. CDR3 amino acids: CASSPGTVFSKNIQYF. CDR3 sequence (DNA): TGTGCCAGTAGCCCCGGGACAGTTTTTTCCAAAAACATTCAGTACTTC.

The V call is TRBV7-9, the J call TRBJ2-3; D is possibly TRBD1 (6 bases). Germline V gene sequence: CDR1 SEHNR, CDR2 FQNEAQ (reference sequence). Trimming took 4 bases from V and 4 from J, leaving 12 bases between them. The length of the CDR3 is 14 residues. Here the CDR3 reads CASSSEGGADTQYF. The DNA of the CDR3 is TGTGCCAGCAGCTCAGAAGGGGGTGCAGATACGCAGTATTTT.

The chain joins TRBV6-6 to TRBJ1-5; 7 positions agree with TRBD1. This CDR3 region has 16 residues. The V and J ends lost 8 bases and 1 base, in that order; junction bases with no gene match: 11. Germline values: CDR1 MNHNY, CDR2 SVGAGI (reference sequence). The DNA of the CDR3 is TGTGCCAGCCTTGGCGGTACAGGGGTAAGCAATCAGCCCCAGCATTTT. This encodes CASLGGTGVSNQPQHF.

This clone was seen once. Additional DNA sequences in this sample encode the identical CDR3. The chain employs TRBV9 and TRBJ2-7; D gene uncertain. This CDR3 comprises 14 residues. Trimming cost V 0 bases and J 2 bases, with 9 bases left between them. Per the germline V gene, CDR1 is SGDLS and CDR2 is YYNGEE. For the CDR3, the DNA is TGTGCCAGCAGCGTAGGTTCGGGTCCCTACGAGCAGTACTTC. Encoded protein: CASSVGSGPYEQYF. Using reference TRBV9 and TRBJ2-7 for the parts outside the CDR3, the full variable domain is DSGVTQTPKHLITATGQRVTLRCSPRSGDLSVYWYQQSLDQGLQFLIQYYNGEERAKGNILERFSAQQFPDLHSELNLSSLELGDSALYFCASSVGSGPYEQYFGPGTRLTVT.

The chain carries TRBV7-9 and TRBJ2-6; D not certain. V gave up 5 bases and J gave up 4 bases, with 9 bases separating them. This CDR3 has 14 residues. Germline V lookup: CDR1 SEHNR, CDR2 FQNEAQ (reference sequence). The CDR3 spells CASSRSRGANVLTF. CDR3 DNA sequence: TGTGCCAGCAGCCGTAGCCGGGGGGCCAACGTCCTGACTTTC.

The chain joins TRBV6-1 to TRBJ2-7; TRBD2 is a possible D gene (5 bases). V was shortened by 2 bases and J by 2 bases, with 13 bases between the two germline ends. Germline V gives CDR1 MNHNS, CDR2 SASEGT. This CDR3 has 15 residues. In DNA, the CDR3 is TGTGCCAGCAGTGAAACGGGCGGAGGACCCTACGAGCAGTACTTC. It codes for CASSETGGGPYEQYF.

This clone has just a few counts. The chain links TRBV6-1 to TRBJ2-3, with a weak D call TRBD1 (5 bases). The CDR3 totals 14 residues. The V gene's germline CDR1 is MNHNS and CDR2 SASEGT. V lost 6 bases to trimming and J lost 0 bases, with 10 bases between them. CDR3 sequence (DNA): TGTGCCAGCAGCAGACAGCCTAGCACAGATACGCAGTATTTT. It encodes CASSRQPSTDTQYF.

J is TRBJ2-1 and V is TRBV29-1; 8 bases map to TRBD2. V trimming: 6 bases; J trimming: 9 bases; junction bases outside the gene matches: 16. The germline CDR1 and CDR2 sequences are SQVTM and ANQGSEA. This CDR3 spans 15 amino acids. For the CDR3, the DNA is TGCAGCGTCCTCCTTTGGGTAGCGGGAAGGCTTGAGCAGTTCTTC. Its translation: CSVLLWVAGRLEQFF.

This clone has more than one count but fewer than ten. V is TRBV2 and J is TRBJ1-2; D is undetermined. In germline, CDR1 is SNHLY, CDR2 FYNNEI. V lost 2 bases to trimming and J lost 5 bases, with 9 bases between them. This CDR3 comprises 13 residues. As DNA, the CDR3 is TGTGCCAGCAGTGAACGGCGGCAGTATGGCTACACCTTC. Protein product: CASSERRQYGYTF.